Below are 9 T cell receptor beta chains sequenced from a single sample in a study of OX40 agonist ivuxolimab in advanced cancers. Assay: immunoSEQ multiplex PCR; the TCRdb copy retains only in-frame clones and omits some. The table has some 77,000 clones, 90% to 95% seen once. Sequencing used CD4+ or CD8+ T cells sorted from blood, obtained in a trial of the OX40 agonist ivuxolimab. The receptors shown here come from an adult with an advanced solid tumor such as melanoma, head and neck, liver or kidney cancer.

This clone occurred once. V is TRBV4-2 and J is TRBJ2-7, with TRBD1 identical over 9 bases. Germline CDR1 reads LGHNA; CDR2 reads YNFKEQ. J lost 0 bases, V lost 4 bases, and 1 base had no gene match. CDR3 length equals 14 residues. In nucleotides, the CDR3 is TGTGCCAGCAGCCCGGGACAGGGCTCCTACGAGCAGTACTTC. It encodes CASSPGQGSYEQYF.

The chain carries TRBV28 and TRBJ1-5, with D tentatively TRBD1 (5 bases). The ends were cut back, 6 bases at V and 0 bases at J, with 6 bases in the middle. The CDR3 length is 13 residues. CDR1 is MDHEN and CDR2 is SYDVKM in the germline V gene. The CDR3 loop reads CASSRDSNQPQHF. The CDR3 coding sequence is TGTGCCAGCAGCAGGGATAGCAATCAGCCCCAGCATTTT. Full variable domain (rest looked up from reference TRBV28 and TRBJ1-5): DVKVTQSSRYLVKRTGEKVFLECVQDMDHENMFWYRQDPGLGLRLIYFSYDVKMKEKGDIPEGYSVSREKKERFSLILESASTNQTSMYLCASSRDSNQPQHFGDGTRLSIL.

This clone appeared once. The chain uses TRBV11-2 and TRBJ2-7; weak D call: TRBD1 (5 bases). This CDR3 is 15 amino acids long. The V end lost 5 bases, the J end lost 7 bases, and 21 bases lay between the germline ends. Germline V gene sequence: CDR1 SGHAT, CDR2 FQNNGV. Here the CDR3 reads CASSVTADTSSEQYF. CDR3 bases: TGTGCCAGCAGCGTAACCGCGGACACCAGTTCAGAGCAGTACTTC.

The CDR3 nucleotides are TGTGCCAGCCTACTGCCGGGCCTTAAAAACATTCAGTACTTC. Translating it yields CASLLPGLKNIQYF. The J gene is TRBJ2-4, the V gene TRBV19; D gene uncertain. The CDR3 runs to 14 residues. V was clipped by 9 bases and J by 4 bases, with 16 bases between them. Looked up from germline, CDR1 is LNHDA and CDR2 is SQIVND (reference sequence). Variable domain in full (rest from reference TRBV19 and TRBJ2-4): DGGITQSPKYLFRKEGQNVTLSCEQNLNHDAMYWYRQDPGQGLRLIYYSQIVNDFQKGDIAEGYSVSREKKESFPLTVTSAQKNPTAFYLCASLLPGLKNIQYFGAGTRLSVL.

This CDR3 reads CASSPLEGVSYEQYF. The CDR3 DNA sequence: TGTGCCAGCAGCCCCCTCGAGGGGGTTAGCTACGAGCAGTACTTC. This rearrangement joins TRBV7-7 to TRBJ2-7, with a weak D call TRBD1 (6 bases). The CDR3 has 15 residues. Germline CDR1 reads SSHAT; CDR2 reads FNYEAQ (reference sequence). V was pared by 5 bases and J by 3 bases, with 17 bases between.

For this clone: Its ends do not fully match the called genes, so a read error is possible. V and J are TRBV5-1 and TRBJ1-3; D gene unclear. The CDR3 covers 13 residues. The V gene's germline CDR1 is SGHRS and CDR2 YFSETQ. DNA for the CDR3: TGTGCCAGCCATCTAGGGTCTGGAAACACCATATATTTT. Translated: CASHLGSGNTIYF.

This clone has only one observation. V is TRBV30 and J is TRBJ2-1; 9 nucleotides agree with TRBD1. CDR3 length: 14 amino acids. J lost 4 bases, V lost 3 bases, and 4 bases had no gene match. From germline, CDR1 is GTSNPN and CDR2 SVGIG (reference sequence). For the CDR3, the DNA is TGTGCCTGGAGCAGGGACAGGGATTACAATGAGCAGTTCTTC. This translates into CAWSRDRDYNEQFF.

This rearrangement joins TRBV30 to TRBJ2-3, with a possible D match to TRBD2 (5 bases). Germline values: CDR1 GTSNPN, CDR2 SVGIG (reference sequence). The CDR3 totals 12 residues. Trimming removed 2 bases from V and 6 bases from J, with 9 bases in between. The CDR3 coding sequence is TGTGCCTGGAGTCAATCTAGCGATACGCAGTATTTT. Translation gives CAWSQSSDTQYF.

The CDR3 spells CASSLARLEHEKLFF. The CDR3 bases are TGTGCCAGCAGCTTAGCTCGGTTAGAGCATGAAAAACTGTTTTTT. The V gene is TRBV7-6, the J gene TRBJ1-4; no reliable D call. The CDR3 totals 15 residues. V was cut by 0 bases and J by 6 bases, with 11 bases left in between. The germline gives CDR1 SGHVS, CDR2 FNYEAQ.